This T cell receptor beta chain was captured by sequencing in a study of shared clonotypes between healthy human individuals. As for the study in general: Each donor contributed plates that comprised three CD4 naive, three CD4 memory, two CD8 naive and one CD8 memory. Study-level points and caveats: Clonotypes which were not shared had lower generation probabilities than clonotypes that all four donors shared.

Germline assignment: CDR1 SGHAT and CDR2 FQNNGV. The CDR3 is 14 amino acids. V lost 2 bases and J 3 bases, leaving 11 bases between the germline ends. Clones were read by immunoSEQ multiplex PCR, and TCRdb kept only the in-frame ones, dropping some. The sample has approximately 1.9 million clones; approximately 92% are singletons. CD45RO-negative CD8 cells positively selected for CCR7 made up the naive population, which excluded terminally differentiated effector memory CD45RA+ cells. All donors were Caucasian adults living in Nashville, Tennessee. A remark on this clone: Its antigen is undetermined.

The chain employs TRBV11-2 and TRBJ2-7; the D is unclear. The sequenced sample consisted of naive CD8+ T cells from PBMCs. The clonotype originates from a man younger than 35 in good health. Some clones in this sample may be carry-over from other donors' samples. The DNA of the CDR3 is TGTGCCAGCAGCTTAAGGTTGCCCTACTACGAGCAGTACTTC. Protein: CASSLRLPYYEQYF.